The next 23 T cell receptor beta chains were all read from a single sample in a study of cytomegalovirus exposure and HLA in healthy donors. In the PCR, 60 Vbeta and 13 Jbeta primers were used. Sequencing was performed with immunoSEQ multiplex PCR; in TCRdb, only in-frame clones are kept and a portion is missing. The table lists 150,000 to 200,000 clones, approximately 80% of them singletons. Sequenced: PBMCs. The source of these receptors is a woman aged 40 to 55 in good health and CMV-seropositive.

Worth noting for this clone: An end of the junction differs from the germline gene, which may be a read error. This chain joins TRBV7-2 and TRBJ2-3, with 8 nucleotides matching TRBD1. Germline V gene lookup returns CDR1 SGHTA and CDR2 FQGNSA. CDR3 length: 13 residues. CDR3: CASSSPGTGTQYF. DNA of the CDR3: TGTGCCAGCAGCTCTCCCGGGACAGGTACGCAGTATTTT.

The V gene is TRBV11-3, the J gene TRBJ1-4; D not resolved. This CDR3 comprises 15 residues. Germline values: CDR1 SGHNT, CDR2 YENEEA. V was shortened by 4 bases and J by 4 bases, with 13 bases between the two germline ends. DNA of the CDR3: TGTGCCAGCAGCTCAAAAGAAAGGAGTAATGAAAAACTGTTTTTT. It specifies CASSSKERSNEKLFF. The whole variable domain, filled in from reference TRBV11-3 and TRBJ1-4, reads EAGVVQSPRYKIIEKKQPVAFWCNPISGHNTLYWYLQNLGQGPELLIRYENEEAVDDSQLPKDRFSAERLKGVDSTLKIQPAELGDSAVYLCASSSKERSNEKLFFGSGTQLSVL.

The chain links TRBV19 to TRBJ1-2; no clear D. Trimming removed 6 bases at V and 3 bases at J, with 17 bases between. This CDR3 is 15 amino acids long. The germline V gene encodes CDR1 LNHDA and CDR2 SQIVND (reference sequence). This CDR3 is CASSQTGSLHYGYTF. The CDR3 DNA reads as TGTGCCAGTAGCCAAACTGGGAGCCTGCACTATGGCTACACCTTC.

J is TRBJ2-1 and V is TRBV27; 10 nucleotides agree with TRBD2. Trimming at V came to 5 bases and at J to 1 base, leaving 5 bases not matched to a gene. The germline gives CDR1 MNHEY, CDR2 SMNVEV (reference sequence). This CDR3 region has 16 residues. CDR3 bases: TGTGCCAGCAGTACAATAGCGGGAGGTTCCTACAATGAGCAGTTCTTC. It specifies CASSTIAGGSYNEQFF.

The table lists this clone with a count of one. The chain combines TRBV2 with TRBJ2-3, with 12 bases matching TRBD1. This CDR3 spans 19 amino acids. Trimming removed 6 bases from V and 4 bases from J; junction bases left unmatched: 17. Germline V gene lookup returns CDR1 SNHLY and CDR2 FYNNEI. The CDR3, as DNA: TGTGCCAGCAGGTCGGGACAGGGGGCTATTGACAGTCGTGCAGATACGCAGTATTTT. Protein: CASRSGQGAIDSRADTQYF.

J is TRBJ1-2 and V is TRBV5-1, with 9 bases that match TRBD1. The germline V gene encodes CDR1 SGHRS and CDR2 YFSETQ. V lost 4 bases and J lost 0; bases outside the gene matches: 4. The CDR3 is 15 amino acids. CDR3 coding DNA: TGCGCCAGCAGCCCGGGACAGGGAGCTAACTATGGCTACACCTTC. Translated, it gives CASSPGQGANYGYTF.

The chain has TRBV19 and TRBJ1-5, with D uncertain. The V gene's germline CDR1 is LNHDA and CDR2 SQIVND (reference sequence). The CDR3 spans 15 residues. Trimming left V 3 bases short and J 3 bases short, with 12 bases between. The CDR3 loop reads CASSMLGIYNQPQHF. DNA for the CDR3: TGTGCCAGTAGTATGCTGGGCATATACAATCAGCCCCAGCATTTT.

J is TRBJ1-3 and V is TRBV7-2; 11 bases are a match to TRBD1. The CDR3 is made up of 16 amino acids. Germline lookup yields CDR1 SGHTA and CDR2 FQGNSA. V shed 5 bases and J 4 bases; nucleotides not matched to a gene: 7. CDR3 amino acids: CASSTRDRGIGNTIYF. The CDR3 DNA follows: TGTGCCAGCAGCACCCGGGACAGGGGGATAGGAAACACCATATATTTT.

The chain joins TRBV6-6 to TRBJ1-6; the match to TRBD1 covers 8 bases. The CDR3 length is 14 residues. Unmatched junction bases numbered 6, after V lost 5 bases and J lost 9 bases. Germline V gene data show CDR1 as MNHNY and CDR2 as SVGAGI (reference sequence). The CDR3 loop is CASSRTGSPSPLHF. The CDR3 nucleotides are TGTGCCAGCAGTAGGACAGGGAGTCCTTCACCCCTCCACTTT.

The chain has TRBV6-5 and TRBJ2-2, with 7 bases matching TRBD1. Losses at the gene ends were 2 bases for V and 11 bases for J; bases not matched to a gene: 5. The germline V gene encodes CDR1 MNHEY and CDR2 SVGAGI. CDR3 length equals 13 residues. The CDR3 DNA is TGTGCCAGCAGTTACAACGACAGGGACGAGCTGTTTTTT. Translated, it gives CASSYNDRDELFF.

This clone was counted a single time. V gene TRBV21-1 combines with J gene TRBJ2-3; no check of the table's D call, TRBD2, against the DNA was made. TRBV21-1 is marked as a pseudogene. The CDR3 is made up of 16 amino acids. The CDR3 loop is CASSKLGGRRTDTQYF. CDR3 DNA: TGTGCCAGCAGCAAATTAGGCGGGAGAAGGACAGATACGCAGTATTTT.

This clone was detected a few times. The V and J genes are TRBV30 and TRBJ2-5; maybe TRBD1 (5 bases). The assigned J gene may be wrong: the sequence end matches TRBJ2-7 better. CDR3 length: 13 residues. The V gene's germline CDR1 is GTSNPN and CDR2 SVGIG (reference sequence). The CDR3 DNA is TGTGCCTGTGCCGTAGGGGCGAGAAACGAGCAGTACTTC. Its translation: CACAVGARNEQYF.

The chain recombines TRBV2 with TRBJ2-1; TRBD2 matches at 13 bases. J gave up 7 bases and V 7 bases, and 4 bases lay outside the gene matches. Germline assignment: CDR1 SNHLY and CDR2 FYNNEI. This CDR3 comprises 14 residues. Here the CDR3 DNA reads TGTGCCAGCACAGAGACTAGCGGGAGGAATGAGCAGTTCTTC. This encodes CASTETSGRNEQFF.

This clone was seen only a few times. J is TRBJ1-2 and V is TRBV5-6, with D perhaps TRBD1 (6 bases). The CDR3 covers 14 residues. V lost 4 bases, J lost 2 bases, and 12 bases lay in between. CDR1 SGHDT and CDR2 YYEEEE come from the germline V gene. CDR3 protein: CASSTGHLNYGYTF. CDR3 bases: TGTGCCAGCAGCACGGGACACCTCAACTATGGCTACACCTTC.

The chain combines TRBV5-1 with TRBJ2-1; 8 bases are a match to TRBD1. CDR1 is SGHRS, CDR2 YFSETQ, per germline. The CDR3 spans 15 residues. With 0 bases clipped from V and 8 bases from J, the junction kept 7 bases outside the gene matches. The CDR3 here is CASSLARGQAHEQFF. The CDR3 nucleotides read TGCGCCAGCAGCTTGGCTAGGGGACAGGCCCATGAGCAGTTCTTC.

CDR3 coding DNA: TGTGCCAGCAGCCGAGCGGGAGGAGGGGGCCAAGAGACCCAGTACTTC. Translating it yields CASSRAGGGGQETQYF. This rearrangement joins TRBV7-2 to TRBJ2-5; 9 bases are shared with TRBD2. The germline gives CDR1 SGHTA, CDR2 FQGNSA. The CDR3 consists of 16 residues. With 5 bases clipped from V and 1 base from J, the junction kept 8 bases outside the gene matches.

The chain is built from TRBV2 and TRBJ1-1; perhaps TRBD1 as D (5 bases). The CDR3 spans 13 residues. Between the trimmed V and J ends, which lost 5 bases and 3 bases, there was a span of 10 bases. Germline V CDR1 and CDR2: SNHLY, FYNNEI. CDR3 sequence reads: CASSPRVDTEAFF. DNA of the CDR3: TGTGCCAGCAGTCCCAGGGTGGACACTGAAGCTTTCTTT.

The sample holds one count of this clone. The rearrangement links TRBV4-2 to TRBJ2-1; 9 positions agree with TRBD2. CDR1 is LGHNA, CDR2 YNFKEQ, per germline. The CDR3 loop spans 17 amino acids. Trimming removed 4 bases from V and 7 bases from J; junction bases left unmatched: 14. As DNA, the CDR3 is TGTGCCAGCAGCCGAGAAAGGGCGGGAGGGGCCAGGAATGAGCAGTTCTTC. As protein: CASSRERAGGARNEQFF.

V is TRBV12-5 and J is TRBJ2-5, with 8 bases matching TRBD2. CDR3 length: 16 amino acids. In germline, CDR1 is LGHNT, CDR2 FRNRAP. Trimming at V came to 0 bases and at J to 5 bases, leaving 8 bases not matched to a gene. CDR3 residues: CASGLVRSGRRETQYF. DNA for the CDR3: TGTGCTAGTGGTTTGGTACGGAGCGGGAGACGGGAGACCCAGTACTTC.

The chain recombines TRBV27 with TRBJ1-1; possibly TRBD1 for D (6 bases). This CDR3 has 14 amino acids. CDR1 and CDR2 (germline): MNHEY, SMNVEV (reference sequence). V lost 2 bases and J lost 5, with 12 bases in between. The CDR3 sequence: CASSLGGGDTEAFF. The CDR3 DNA reads TGTGCCAGCAGTTTAGGAGGGGGGGATACTGAAGCTTTCTTT.

V usage is TRBV5-4 and J usage is TRBJ2-5, with 10 bases identical to TRBD2. With V trimmed by 4 bases and J by 1 base, 7 bases remained unmatched. The CDR3 totals 16 residues. In germline, CDR1 is SGHNT, CDR2 YYREEE (reference sequence). Written as DNA, the CDR3 is TGTGCCAGCAGCCCCGGACTAGCGGCGCTCCAAGAGACCCAGTACTTC. Protein sequence: CASSPGLAALQETQYF.

The rearrangement links TRBV30 to TRBJ2-3, with TRBD1 identical over 10 bases. Trimming removed 3 bases from V and 3 bases from J; junction bases left unmatched: 6. This CDR3 region has 15 residues. Germline V gives CDR1 GTSNPN, CDR2 SVGIG (reference sequence). CDR3 sequence reads: CAWSPGTGETDTQYF. DNA for the CDR3: TGTGCCTGGAGCCCCGGGACAGGGGAGACAGATACGCAGTATTTT. The full variable domain, its missing parts supplied by reference TRBV30 and TRBJ2-3, is SQTIHQWPATLVQPVGSPLSLECTVEGTSNPNLYWYRQAAGRGLQLLFYSVGIGQISSEVPQNLSASRPQDRQFILSSKKLLLSDSGFYLCAWSPGTGETDTQYFGPGTRLTVL.

On this clone: This sample also contains other DNA sequences that code for the same CDR3. The rearrangement links TRBV28 to TRBJ1-5; D is uncertain. This CDR3 comprises 15 residues. Germline CDR1 MDHEN, CDR2 SYDVKM. Trimming took off 3 bases at V and 2 bases at J, with 11 bases between the two ends. CDR3 sequence: CASSLRGGGNQPQHF. The CDR3 coding sequence is TGTGCCAGCAGTTTGCGGGGTGGGGGCAATCAGCCCCAGCATTTT.